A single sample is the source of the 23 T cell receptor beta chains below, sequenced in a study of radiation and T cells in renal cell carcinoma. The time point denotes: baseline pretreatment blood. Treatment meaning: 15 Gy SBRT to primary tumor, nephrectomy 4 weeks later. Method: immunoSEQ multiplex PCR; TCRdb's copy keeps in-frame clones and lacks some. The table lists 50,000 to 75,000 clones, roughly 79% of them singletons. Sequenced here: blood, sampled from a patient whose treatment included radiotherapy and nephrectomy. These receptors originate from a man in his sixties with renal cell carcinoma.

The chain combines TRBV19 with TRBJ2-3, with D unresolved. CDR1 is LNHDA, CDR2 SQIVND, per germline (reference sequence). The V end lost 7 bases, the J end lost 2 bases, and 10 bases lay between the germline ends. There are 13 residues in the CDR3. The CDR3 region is CASIGGITDTQYF. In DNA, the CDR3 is TGTGCCAGTATAGGTGGGATCACAGATACGCAGTATTTT.

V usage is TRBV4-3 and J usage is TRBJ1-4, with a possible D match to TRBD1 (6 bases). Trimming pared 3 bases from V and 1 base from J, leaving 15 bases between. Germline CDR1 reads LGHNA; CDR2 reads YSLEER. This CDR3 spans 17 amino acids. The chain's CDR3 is CASSQGNLRGTNEKLFF. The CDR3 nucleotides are TGCGCCAGCAGCCAGGGGAATCTCAGGGGAACTAATGAAAAACTGTTTTTT.

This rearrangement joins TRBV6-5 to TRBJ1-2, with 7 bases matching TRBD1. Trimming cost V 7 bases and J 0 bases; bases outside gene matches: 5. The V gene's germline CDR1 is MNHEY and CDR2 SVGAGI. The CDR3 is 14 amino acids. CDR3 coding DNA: TGTGCCAGCACAGACAGGGAGACTAACTATGGCTACACCTTC. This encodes CASTDRETNYGYTF.

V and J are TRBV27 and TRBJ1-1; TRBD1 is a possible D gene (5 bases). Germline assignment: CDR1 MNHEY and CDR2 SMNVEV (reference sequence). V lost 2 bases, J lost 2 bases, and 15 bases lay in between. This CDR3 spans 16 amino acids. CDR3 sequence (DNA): TGTGCCAGCAGTTTAGACTTCGGGGCCGCTAACACTGAAGCTTTCTTT. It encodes CASSLDFGAANTEAFF.

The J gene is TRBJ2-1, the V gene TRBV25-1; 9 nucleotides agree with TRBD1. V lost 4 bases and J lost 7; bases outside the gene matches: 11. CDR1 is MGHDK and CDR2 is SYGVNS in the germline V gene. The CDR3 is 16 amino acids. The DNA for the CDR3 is TGTGCCAGCAGTGCCTTCACCGGGACAGGGAGTAATGAGCAGTTCTTC. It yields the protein CASSAFTGTGSNEQFF.

CDR3 coding DNA: TGCGCCAGCAGCTCGGTATTGTTGCCTTTCACAGATACGCAGTATTTT. Its protein product is CASSSVLLPFTDTQYF. The chain carries TRBV5-1 and TRBJ2-3; no clear D gene. Trimming stripped 3 bases from V and 2 bases from J, with 16 bases between. This CDR3 is built from 16 residues. Germline V lookup: CDR1 SGHRS, CDR2 YFSETQ. Using reference TRBV5-1 and TRBJ2-3 for the parts outside the CDR3, the full variable domain is KAGVTQTPRYLIKTRGQQVTLSCSPISGHRSVSWYQQTPGQGLQFLFEYFSETQRNKGNFPGRFSGRQFSNSRSEMNVSTLELGDSALYLCASSSVLLPFTDTQYFGPGTRLTVL.

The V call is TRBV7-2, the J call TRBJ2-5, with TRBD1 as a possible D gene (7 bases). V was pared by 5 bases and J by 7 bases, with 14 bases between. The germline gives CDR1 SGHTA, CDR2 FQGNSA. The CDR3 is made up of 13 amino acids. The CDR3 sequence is CASSLRQGGTQYF. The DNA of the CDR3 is TGTGCCAGCAGCCTCCGACAGGGAGGGACCCAGTACTTC.

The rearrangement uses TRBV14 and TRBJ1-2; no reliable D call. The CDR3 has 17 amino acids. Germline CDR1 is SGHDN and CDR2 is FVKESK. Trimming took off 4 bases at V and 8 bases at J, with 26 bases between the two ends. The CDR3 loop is CASSRFEGEGEFRGYTF. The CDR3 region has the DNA TGTGCCAGCAGCCGGTTTGAAGGAGAGGGCGAGTTCCGGGGCTACACCTTC.

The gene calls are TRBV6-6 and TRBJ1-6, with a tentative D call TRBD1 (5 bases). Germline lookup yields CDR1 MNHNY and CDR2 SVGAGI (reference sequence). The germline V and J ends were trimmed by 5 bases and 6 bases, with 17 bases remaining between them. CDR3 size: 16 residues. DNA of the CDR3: TGTGCCAGCAGTACTATGGACATCTTGGGTAATTCACCCCTCCACTTT. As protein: CASSTMDILGNSPLHF.

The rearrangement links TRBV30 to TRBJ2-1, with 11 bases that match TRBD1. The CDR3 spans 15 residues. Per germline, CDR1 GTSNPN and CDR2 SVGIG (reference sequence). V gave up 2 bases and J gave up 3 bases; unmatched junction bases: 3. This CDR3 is CAWSWGTGGYNEQFF. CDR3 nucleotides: TGTGCCTGGAGTTGGGGGACAGGGGGCTACAATGAGCAGTTCTTC.

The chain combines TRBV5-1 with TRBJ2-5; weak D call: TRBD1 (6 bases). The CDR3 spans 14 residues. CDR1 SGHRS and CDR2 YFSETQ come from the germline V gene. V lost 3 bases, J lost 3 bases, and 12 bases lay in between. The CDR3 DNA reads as TGCGCCAGCAGCTCTTGGGCAGGGGAAGAGACCCAGTACTTC. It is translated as CASSSWAGEETQYF.

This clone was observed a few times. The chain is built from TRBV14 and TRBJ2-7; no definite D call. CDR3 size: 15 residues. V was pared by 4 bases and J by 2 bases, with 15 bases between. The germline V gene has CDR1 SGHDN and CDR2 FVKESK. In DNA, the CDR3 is TGTGCCAGCAGCCTCCGTTCTTCCGCTGCCTACGAGCAGTACGTC. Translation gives CASSLRSSAAYEQYV.

The CDR3 region has the DNA TGTGCCTGGAGTGTACAACGGGGACAGGGGTTCCCAATGAACACTGAAGCTTTCTTT. As protein: CAWSVQRGQGFPMNTEAFF. The rearrangement links TRBV30 to TRBJ1-1; TRBD1 agrees at 10 bases. Germline CDR1 GTSNPN, CDR2 SVGIG (reference sequence). Unmatched junction bases numbered 13, after V lost 0 bases and J lost 0 bases. CDR3 length: 19 residues.

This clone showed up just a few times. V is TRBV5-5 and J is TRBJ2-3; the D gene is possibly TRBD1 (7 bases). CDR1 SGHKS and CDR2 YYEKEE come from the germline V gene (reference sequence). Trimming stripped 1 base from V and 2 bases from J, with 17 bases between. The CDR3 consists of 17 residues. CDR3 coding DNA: TGTGCCAGCAGCTTGTACTCAGGAGGGGGCCTCACAGATACGCAGTATTTT. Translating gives CASSLYSGGGLTDTQYF.

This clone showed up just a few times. The CDR3 sequence is CASSENWDNSPLHF. Written as DNA, the CDR3 is TGTGCCAGCAGTGAGAATTGGGATAATTCACCCCTCCACTTT. The chain employs TRBV6-4 and TRBJ1-6; no reliable D call. CDR3 length: 14 residues. V was pared by 3 bases and J by 5 bases, with 8 bases between. Germline V gene sequence: CDR1 MRHNA, CDR2 SNTAGT.

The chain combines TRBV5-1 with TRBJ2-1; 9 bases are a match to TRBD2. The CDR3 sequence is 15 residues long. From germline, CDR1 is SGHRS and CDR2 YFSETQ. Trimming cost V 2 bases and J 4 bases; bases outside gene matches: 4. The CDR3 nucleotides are TGCGCCAGCAGCTTCGCTAGCGGGACTTACAATGAGCAGTTCTTC. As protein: CASSFASGTYNEQFF.

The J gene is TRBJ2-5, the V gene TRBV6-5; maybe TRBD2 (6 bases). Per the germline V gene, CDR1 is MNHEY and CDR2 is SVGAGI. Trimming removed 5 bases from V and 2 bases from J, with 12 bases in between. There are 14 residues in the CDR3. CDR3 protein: CASSRGLGQETQYF. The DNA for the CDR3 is TGTGCCAGCAGTCGGGGACTGGGGCAAGAGACCCAGTACTTC.

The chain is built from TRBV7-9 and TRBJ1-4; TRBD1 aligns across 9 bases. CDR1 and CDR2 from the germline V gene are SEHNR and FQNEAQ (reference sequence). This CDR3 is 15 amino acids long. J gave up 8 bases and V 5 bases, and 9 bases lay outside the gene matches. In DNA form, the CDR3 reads TGTGCCAGCAGCACGAGGACAGGGGTGGAAGAAAAACTGTTTTTT. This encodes CASSTRTGVEEKLFF.

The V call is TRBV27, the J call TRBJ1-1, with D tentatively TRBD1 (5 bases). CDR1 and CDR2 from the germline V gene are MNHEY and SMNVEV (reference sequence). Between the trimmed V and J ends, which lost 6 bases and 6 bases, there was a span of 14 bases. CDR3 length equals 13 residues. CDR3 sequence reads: CASSPQRGSEAFF. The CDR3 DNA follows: TGTGCCAGCAGCCCACAGAGGGGCTCTGAAGCTTTCTTT.

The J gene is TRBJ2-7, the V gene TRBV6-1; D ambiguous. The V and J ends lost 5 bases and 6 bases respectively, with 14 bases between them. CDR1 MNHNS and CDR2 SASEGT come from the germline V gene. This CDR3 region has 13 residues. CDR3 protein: CASSLFKGGEQYV. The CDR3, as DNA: TGTGCCAGCAGTTTGTTTAAAGGTGGCGAGCAGTACGTC.

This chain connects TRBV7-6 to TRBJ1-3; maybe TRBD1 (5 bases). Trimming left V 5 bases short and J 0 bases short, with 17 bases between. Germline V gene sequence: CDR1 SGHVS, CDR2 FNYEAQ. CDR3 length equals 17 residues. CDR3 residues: CASSVSAGRGSGNTIYF. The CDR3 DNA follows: TGTGCCAGCAGCGTCTCTGCGGGACGGGGCTCTGGAAACACCATATATTTT.

The CDR3 DNA is TGTGCCAGCATCCGGGACGTTAATGAAAAACTGTTTTTT. Its translation: CASIRDVNEKLFF. This chain connects TRBV6-6 to TRBJ1-4; maybe TRBD1 (5 bases). The CDR3 has 13 residues. The V and J ends lost 7 bases and 4 bases respectively, with 10 bases between them. Germline CDR1 is MNHNY and CDR2 is SVGAGI (reference sequence).

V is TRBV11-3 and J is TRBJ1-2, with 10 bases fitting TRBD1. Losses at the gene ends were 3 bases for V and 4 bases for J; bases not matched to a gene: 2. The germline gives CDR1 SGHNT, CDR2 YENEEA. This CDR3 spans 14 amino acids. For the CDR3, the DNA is TGTGCCAGCAGCTTGGGACAGGGGTTCTATGGCTACACCTTC. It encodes CASSLGQGFYGYTF.